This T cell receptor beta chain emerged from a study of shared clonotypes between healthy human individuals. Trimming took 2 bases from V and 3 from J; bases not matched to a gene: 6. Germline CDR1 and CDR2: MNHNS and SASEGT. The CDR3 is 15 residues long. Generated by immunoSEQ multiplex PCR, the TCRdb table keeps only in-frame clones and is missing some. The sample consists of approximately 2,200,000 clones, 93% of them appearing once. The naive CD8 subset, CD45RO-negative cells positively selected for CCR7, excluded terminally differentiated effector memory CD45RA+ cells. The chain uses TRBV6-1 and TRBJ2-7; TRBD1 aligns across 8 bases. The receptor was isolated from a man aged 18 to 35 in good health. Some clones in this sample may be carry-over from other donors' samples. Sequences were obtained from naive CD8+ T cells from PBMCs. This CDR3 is CASSEQGQASYEQYF. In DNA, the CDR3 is TGTGCCAGCAGTGAACAGGGACAGGCAAGCTACGAGCAGTACTTC.